This T cell receptor beta chain was identified in a study of T cells in narcolepsy. The assay was immunoSEQ multiplex PCR, and TCRdb's table has in-frame clones only and misses some. The data show 20,000 to 30,000 clones, with approximately 77% seen just once and more than 1% held by the top ten. Of note for this clone: What it recognizes is unknown.

The germline CDR1 and CDR2 sequences are SGHDN and FVKESK. The CDR3 consists of 14 residues. V shed 1 base and J shed 5 bases, with 9 bases lying between them. Study-wide findings and caveats: Blood of same and different patients, but not healthy controls, reportedly held recurring autoreactive clonotypes. Autoreactive clone sequences were missing from some blood memory CD4+ repertoires.

Sequencing was done on a sample of memory (CD45RA-) CD4+ T cells from blood. This TCR was recovered from a human donor in good health. This chain uses TRBV14 with TRBJ2-1; D unresolved. The CDR3 reads CASSQVLTDNEQFF. The CDR3 region has the DNA TGTGCCAGCAGCCAAGTGTTAACCGACAATGAGCAGTTCTTC.